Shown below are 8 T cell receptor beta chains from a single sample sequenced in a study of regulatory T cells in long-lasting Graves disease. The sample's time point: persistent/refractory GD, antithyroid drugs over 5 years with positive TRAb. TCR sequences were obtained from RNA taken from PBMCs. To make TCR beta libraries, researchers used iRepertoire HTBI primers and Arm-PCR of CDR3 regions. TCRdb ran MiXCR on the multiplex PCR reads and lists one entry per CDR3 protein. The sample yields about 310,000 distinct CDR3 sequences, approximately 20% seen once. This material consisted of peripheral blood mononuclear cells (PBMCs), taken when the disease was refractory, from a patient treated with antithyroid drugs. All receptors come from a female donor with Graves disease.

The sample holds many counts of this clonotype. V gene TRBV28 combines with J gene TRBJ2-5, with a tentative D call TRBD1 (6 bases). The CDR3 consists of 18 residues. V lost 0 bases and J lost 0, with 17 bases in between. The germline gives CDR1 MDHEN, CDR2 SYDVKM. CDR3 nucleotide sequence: TGTGCCAGCAGTTTATGGGAACTTGGGGGCAGAAACCAAGAGACCCAGTACTTC. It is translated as CASSLWELGGRNQETQYF.

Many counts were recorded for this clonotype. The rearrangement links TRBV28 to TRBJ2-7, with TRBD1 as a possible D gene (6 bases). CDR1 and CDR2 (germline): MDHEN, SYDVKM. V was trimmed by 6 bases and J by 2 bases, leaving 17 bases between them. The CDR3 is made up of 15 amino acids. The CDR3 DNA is TGTGCCAGCAGACGGACGACAGGAGACCCCTACGAGCAGTACTTC. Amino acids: CASRRTTGDPYEQYF.

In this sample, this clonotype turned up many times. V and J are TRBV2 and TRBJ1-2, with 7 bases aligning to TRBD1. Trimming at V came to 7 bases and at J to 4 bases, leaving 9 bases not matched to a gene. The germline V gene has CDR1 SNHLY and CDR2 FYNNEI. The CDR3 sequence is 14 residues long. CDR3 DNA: TGTGCCAGCACGAGCCGGGACAGTCTCTATGGCTACACCTTC. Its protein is CASTSRDSLYGYTF.

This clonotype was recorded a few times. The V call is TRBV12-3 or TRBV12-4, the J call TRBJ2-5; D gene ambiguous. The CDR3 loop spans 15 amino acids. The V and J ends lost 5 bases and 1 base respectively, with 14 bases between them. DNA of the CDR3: TGTGCCAGCAGTCCTCAGGACGGAACCCAAGAGACCCAGTACTTC. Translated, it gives CASSPQDGTQETQYF.

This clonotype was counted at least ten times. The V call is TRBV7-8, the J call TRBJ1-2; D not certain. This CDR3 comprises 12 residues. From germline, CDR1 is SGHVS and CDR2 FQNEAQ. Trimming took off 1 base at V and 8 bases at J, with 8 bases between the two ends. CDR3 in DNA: TGTGCCAGCAGCTTAGATTTTCGAGGCTACACCTTC. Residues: CASSLDFRGYTF.

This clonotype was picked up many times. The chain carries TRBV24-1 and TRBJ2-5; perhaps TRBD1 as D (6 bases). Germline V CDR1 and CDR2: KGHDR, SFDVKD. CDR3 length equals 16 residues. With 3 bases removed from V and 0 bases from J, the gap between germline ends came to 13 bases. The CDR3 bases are TGTGCCACCAGTGATCTGGACAGCGCGTACCAAGAGACCCAGTACTTC. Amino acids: CATSDLDSAYQETQYF.

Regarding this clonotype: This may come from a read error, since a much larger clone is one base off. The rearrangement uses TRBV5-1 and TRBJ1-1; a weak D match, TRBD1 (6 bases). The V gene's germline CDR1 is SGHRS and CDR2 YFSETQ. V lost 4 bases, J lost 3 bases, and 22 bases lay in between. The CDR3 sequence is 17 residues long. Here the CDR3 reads CASSPPRTGPGDTEAFF. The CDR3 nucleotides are TGCGCCAGCAGCCCACCGCGTACAGGGCCGGGCGACACTGAAGCTTTCTTT.

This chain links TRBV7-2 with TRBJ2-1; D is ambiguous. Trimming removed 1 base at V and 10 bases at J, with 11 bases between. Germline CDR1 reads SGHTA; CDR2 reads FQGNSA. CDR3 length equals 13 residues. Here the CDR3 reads CASSLGASFEQFF. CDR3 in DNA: TGTGCCAGCAGCTTAGGGGCCAGCTTCGAGCAGTTCTTC.